Following are 9 T cell receptor beta chains from one sample sequenced in a study of OX40 agonist ivuxolimab in advanced cancers. This table comes from immunoSEQ multiplex PCR, and its TCRdb copy is limited to in-frame clones, with some not included. The sample holds approximately 20,000 clones, 75% to 90% seen once. The sample here was CD4+ or CD8+ T cells sorted from blood, taken in a trial of the OX40 agonist ivuxolimab. The receptor set was obtained from an adult with an advanced solid tumor such as melanoma, head and neck, liver or kidney cancer.

V and J are TRBV9 and TRBJ2-3; 8 bases are a match to TRBD2. Germline V lookup: CDR1 SGDLS, CDR2 YYNGEE. Trimming at V came to 4 bases and at J to 4 bases, leaving 8 bases not matched to a gene. The CDR3 contains 15 residues. CDR3 bases: TGTGCCAGCAGCTACCCGGGAGGGCCGGCAGATACGCAGTATTTT. This translates into CASSYPGGPADTQYF.

The CDR3 coding sequence is TGTGCCAGCAGTGGGGACAGGGGGTACAATGAGCAGTTCTTC. This codes for CASSGDRGYNEQFF. The chain combines TRBV6-5 with TRBJ2-1; TRBD1 matches at 11 bases. Germline CDR1 reads MNHEY; CDR2 reads SVGAGI. The CDR3 covers 14 residues. V was clipped by 5 bases and J by 4 bases; unmatched bases: 1.

V gene TRBV5-1 combines with J gene TRBJ2-1; D tentatively reads TRBD1 or TRBD2 (5 bases each). This CDR3 is 15 amino acids long. V shed 0 bases and J shed 0 bases, with 7 bases lying between them. Germline V CDR1 and CDR2: SGHRS, YFSETQ. The DNA for the CDR3 is TGCGCCAGCAGCTTGGTGGGGGTCTCCTACAATGAGCAGTTCTTC. This translates into CASSLVGVSYNEQFF.

The rearrangement uses TRBV30 and TRBJ2-2, with 8 bases aligning to TRBD1. This CDR3 spans 15 amino acids. Per the germline V gene, CDR1 is GTSNPN and CDR2 is SVGIG (reference sequence). V lost 4 bases and J lost 5; bases outside the gene matches: 9. CDR3 sequence: CAWILTGQVTGELFF. DNA of the CDR3: TGTGCCTGGATCCTCACGGGACAGGTGACCGGGGAGCTGTTTTTT.

The V and J genes are TRBV7-8 and TRBJ2-2, with a tentative D call TRBD1 (5 bases). The CDR3 runs to 15 residues. Germline V gene data show CDR1 as SGHVS and CDR2 as FQNEAQ. V lost 4 bases and J lost 0, with 9 bases in between. CDR3 sequence: CASSYGHANTGELFF. The CDR3 DNA follows: TGTGCCAGCAGCTACGGACACGCGAACACCGGGGAGCTGTTTTTT.

The V call is TRBV5-4, the J call TRBJ2-5; 14 bases match TRBD2. Germline-derived CDR1 and CDR2 are SGHNT and YYREEE (reference sequence). Germline trimming cut 2 bases from V and 5 bases from J; bases unmatched to any gene: 8. The CDR3 is 17 amino acids. CDR3 sequence: CASSLRGLAGVGETQYF. The CDR3 DNA follows: TGTGCCAGCAGCTTACGGGGACTAGCGGGAGTCGGGGAGACCCAGTACTTC. Combining the CDR3 with reference TRBV5-4 and TRBJ2-5 gives the whole variable domain ETGVTQSPTHLIKTRGQQVTLRCSSQSGHNTVSWYQQALGQGPQFIFQYYREEENGRGNFPPRFSGLQFPNYSSELNVNALELDDSALYLCASSLRGLAGVGETQYFGPGTRLLVL.

This clone was seen just once. This sequence joins TRBV14 and TRBJ2-1; tentative D call: TRBD1 (6 bases). The V gene lost 4 bases and the J gene lost 8 bases, with 12 bases spanning the gap. Germline CDR1 is SGHDN and CDR2 is FVKESK. The CDR3 length is 13 residues. The CDR3 sequence is CASSRQGWDEQFF. The CDR3 DNA reads as TGTGCCAGCAGCCGTCAGGGGTGGGATGAGCAGTTCTTC. The variable domain in full, completed from reference TRBV14 and TRBJ2-1, reads EAGVTQFPSHSVIEKGQTVTLRCDPISGHDNLYWYRRVMGKEIKFLLHFVKESKQDESGMPNNRFLAERTGGTYSTLKVQPAELEDSGVYFCASSRQGWDEQFFGPGTRLTVL.

The CDR3 region is CASSLALAGGFSYEQYF. In DNA form, the CDR3 reads TGTGCCAGCAGCTTAGCCCTAGCGGGGGGCTTCTCCTACGAGCAGTACTTC. The V gene is TRBV11-2, the J gene TRBJ2-7, with TRBD2 matching 11 bases. Per the germline V gene, CDR1 is SGHAT and CDR2 is FQNNGV. Losses at the gene ends were 1 base for V and 0 bases for J; bases not matched to a gene: 5. The CDR3 covers 17 residues.

This sequence joins TRBV7-6 and TRBJ2-3; 10 bases map to TRBD2. Germline values: CDR1 SGHVS, CDR2 FNYEAQ. This CDR3 has 15 residues. The V segment lost 4 bases and the J segment 7 bases; nucleotides outside the gene matches: 8. The CDR3 nucleotides read TGTGCCAGCAGCTCCACTAGCGGGGTCGGGAATACGCAGTATTTT. Translated, it gives CASSSTSGVGNTQYF.